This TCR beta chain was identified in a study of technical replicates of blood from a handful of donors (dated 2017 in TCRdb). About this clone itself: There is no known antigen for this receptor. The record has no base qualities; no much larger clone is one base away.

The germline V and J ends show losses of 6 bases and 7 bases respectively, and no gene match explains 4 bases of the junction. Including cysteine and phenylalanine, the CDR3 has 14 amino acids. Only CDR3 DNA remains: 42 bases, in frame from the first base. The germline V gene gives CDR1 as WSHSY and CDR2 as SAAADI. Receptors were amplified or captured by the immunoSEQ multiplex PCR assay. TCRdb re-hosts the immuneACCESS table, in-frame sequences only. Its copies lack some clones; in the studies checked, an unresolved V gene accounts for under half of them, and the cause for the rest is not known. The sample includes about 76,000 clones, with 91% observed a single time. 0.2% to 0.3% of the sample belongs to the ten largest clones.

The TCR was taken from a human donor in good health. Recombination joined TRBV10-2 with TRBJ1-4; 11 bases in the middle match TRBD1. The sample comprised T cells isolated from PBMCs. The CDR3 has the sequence CASSSGTGGEKLFF. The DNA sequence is TGCGCCAGCAGCTCCGGGACAGGGGGTGAAAAACTGTTTTTT.